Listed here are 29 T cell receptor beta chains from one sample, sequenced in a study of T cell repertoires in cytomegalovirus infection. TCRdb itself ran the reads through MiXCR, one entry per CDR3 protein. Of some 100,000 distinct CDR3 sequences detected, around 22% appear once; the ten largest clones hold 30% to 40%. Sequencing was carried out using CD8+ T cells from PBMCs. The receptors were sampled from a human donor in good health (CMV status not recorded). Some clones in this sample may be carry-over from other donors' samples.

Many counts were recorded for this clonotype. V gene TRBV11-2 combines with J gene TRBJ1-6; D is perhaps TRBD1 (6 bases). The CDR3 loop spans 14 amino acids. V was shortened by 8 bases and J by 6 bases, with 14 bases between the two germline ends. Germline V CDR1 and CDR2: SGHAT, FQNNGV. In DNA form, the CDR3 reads TGTGCCAGCCAACTGCAGGGGATTAATTCACCCCTCCACTTT. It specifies CASQLQGINSPLHF.

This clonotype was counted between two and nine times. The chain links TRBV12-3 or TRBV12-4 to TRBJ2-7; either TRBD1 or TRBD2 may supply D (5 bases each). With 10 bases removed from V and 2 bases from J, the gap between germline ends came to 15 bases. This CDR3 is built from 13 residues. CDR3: CATKKRGPYEQYF. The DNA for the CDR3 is TGTGCCACAAAGAAAAGGGGACCCTACGAGCAGTACTTC.

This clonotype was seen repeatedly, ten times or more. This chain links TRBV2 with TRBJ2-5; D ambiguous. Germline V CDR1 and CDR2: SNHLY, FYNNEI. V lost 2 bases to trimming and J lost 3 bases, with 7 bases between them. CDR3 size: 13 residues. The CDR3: CASSEYRKETQYF. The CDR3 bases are TGTGCCAGCAGTGAATATCGGAAAGAGACCCAGTACTTC.

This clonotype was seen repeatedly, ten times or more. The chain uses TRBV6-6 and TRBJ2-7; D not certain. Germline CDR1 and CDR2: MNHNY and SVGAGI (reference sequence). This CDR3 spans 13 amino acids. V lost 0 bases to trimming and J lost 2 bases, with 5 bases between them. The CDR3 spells CASSYSRTYEQYF. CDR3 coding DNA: TGTGCCAGCAGTTACTCCAGAACCTACGAGCAGTACTTC.

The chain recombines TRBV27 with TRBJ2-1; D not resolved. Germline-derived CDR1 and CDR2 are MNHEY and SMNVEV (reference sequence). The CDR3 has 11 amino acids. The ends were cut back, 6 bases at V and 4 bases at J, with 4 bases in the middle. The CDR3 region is CASRGYNEQFF. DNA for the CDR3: TGTGCCAGCAGGGGGTACAATGAGCAGTTCTTC.

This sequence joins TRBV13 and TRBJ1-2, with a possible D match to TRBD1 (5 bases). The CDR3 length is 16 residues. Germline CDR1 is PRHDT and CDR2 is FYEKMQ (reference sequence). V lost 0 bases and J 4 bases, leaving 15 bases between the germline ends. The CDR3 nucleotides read TGTGCCAGCAGCTTAGGGGCCCTCGGGAGGGGCTATGGCTACACCTTC. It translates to CASSLGALGRGYGYTF.

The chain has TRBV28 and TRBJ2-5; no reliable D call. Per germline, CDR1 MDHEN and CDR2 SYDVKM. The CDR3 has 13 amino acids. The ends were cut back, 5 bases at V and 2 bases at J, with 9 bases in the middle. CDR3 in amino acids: CASSPNSQETQYF. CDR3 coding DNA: TGTGCCAGCAGTCCAAACTCACAAGAGACCCAGTACTTC.

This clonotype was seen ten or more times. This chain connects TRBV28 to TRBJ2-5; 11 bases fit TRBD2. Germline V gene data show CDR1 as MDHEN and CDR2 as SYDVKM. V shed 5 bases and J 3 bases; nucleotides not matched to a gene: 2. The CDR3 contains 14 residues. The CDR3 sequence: CASSVLAGEETQYF. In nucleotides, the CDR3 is TGTGCCAGCAGTGTACTAGCGGGGGAAGAGACCCAGTACTTC.

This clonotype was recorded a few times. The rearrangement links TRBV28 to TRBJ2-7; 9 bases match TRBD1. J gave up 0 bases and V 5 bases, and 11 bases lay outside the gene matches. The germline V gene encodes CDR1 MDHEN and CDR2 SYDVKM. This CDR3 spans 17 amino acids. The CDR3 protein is CASSPRQGETLSYEQYF. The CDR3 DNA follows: TGTGCCAGCAGTCCCAGACAGGGGGAGACCCTCTCCTACGAGCAGTACTTC.

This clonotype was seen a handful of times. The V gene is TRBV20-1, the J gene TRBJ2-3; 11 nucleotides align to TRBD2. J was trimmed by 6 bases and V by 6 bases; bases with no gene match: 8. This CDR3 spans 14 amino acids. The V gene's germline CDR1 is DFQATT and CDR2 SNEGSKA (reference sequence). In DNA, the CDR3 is TGCAGTGCGGTTAGCGGGGGGGCGAGTGATACGCAGTATTTT. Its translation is CSAVSGGASDTQYF.

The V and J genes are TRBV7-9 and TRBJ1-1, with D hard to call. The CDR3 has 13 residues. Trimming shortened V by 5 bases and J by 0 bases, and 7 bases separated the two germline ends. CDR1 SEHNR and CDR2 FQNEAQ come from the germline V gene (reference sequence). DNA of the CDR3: TGTGCCAGCAGCCTCTTCATGAACACTGAAGCTTTCTTT. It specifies CASSLFMNTEAFF.

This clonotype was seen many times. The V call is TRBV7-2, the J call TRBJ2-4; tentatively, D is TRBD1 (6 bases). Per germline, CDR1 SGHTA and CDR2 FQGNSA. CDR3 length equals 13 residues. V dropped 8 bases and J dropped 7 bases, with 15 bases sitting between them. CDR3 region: CASSTGMENIQYF. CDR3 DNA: TGTGCCAGCTCCACAGGGATGGAGAACATTCAGTACTTC.

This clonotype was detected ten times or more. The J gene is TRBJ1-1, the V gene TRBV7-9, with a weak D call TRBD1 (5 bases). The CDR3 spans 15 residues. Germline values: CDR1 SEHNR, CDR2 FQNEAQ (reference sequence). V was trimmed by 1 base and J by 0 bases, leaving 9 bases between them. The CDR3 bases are TGTGCCAGCAGCTTAGTCGGGGGAATGAACACTGAAGCTTTCTTT. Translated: CASSLVGGMNTEAFF.

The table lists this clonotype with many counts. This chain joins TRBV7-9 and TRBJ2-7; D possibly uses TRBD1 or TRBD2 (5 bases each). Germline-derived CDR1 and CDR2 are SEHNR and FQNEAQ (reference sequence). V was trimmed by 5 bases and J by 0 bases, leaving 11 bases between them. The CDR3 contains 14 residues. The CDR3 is CASSQRDRSYEQYF. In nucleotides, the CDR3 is TGTGCCAGCAGCCAAAGGGACCGCTCCTACGAGCAGTACTTC.

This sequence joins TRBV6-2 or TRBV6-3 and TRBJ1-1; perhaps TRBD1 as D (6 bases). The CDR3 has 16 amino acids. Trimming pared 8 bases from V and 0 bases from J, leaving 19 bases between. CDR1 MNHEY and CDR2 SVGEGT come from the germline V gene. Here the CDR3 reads CASGSPRGGMNTEAFF. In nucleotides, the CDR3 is TGTGCCAGCGGTTCCCCTCGCGGGGGCATGAACACTGAAGCTTTCTTT.

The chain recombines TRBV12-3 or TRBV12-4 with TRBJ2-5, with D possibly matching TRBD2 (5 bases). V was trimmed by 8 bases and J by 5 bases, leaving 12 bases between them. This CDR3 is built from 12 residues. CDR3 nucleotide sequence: TGTGCCAGCTGGAGCGGTTGGGAGACCCAGTACTTC. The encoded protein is CASWSGWETQYF.

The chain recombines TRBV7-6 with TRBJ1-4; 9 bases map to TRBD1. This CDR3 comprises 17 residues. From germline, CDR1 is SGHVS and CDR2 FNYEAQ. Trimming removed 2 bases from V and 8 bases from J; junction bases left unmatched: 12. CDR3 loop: CASSLKRGQGSGEKLFF. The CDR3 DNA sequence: TGTGCCAGCAGCTTAAAAAGGGGACAGGGATCGGGAGAAAAACTGTTTTTT.

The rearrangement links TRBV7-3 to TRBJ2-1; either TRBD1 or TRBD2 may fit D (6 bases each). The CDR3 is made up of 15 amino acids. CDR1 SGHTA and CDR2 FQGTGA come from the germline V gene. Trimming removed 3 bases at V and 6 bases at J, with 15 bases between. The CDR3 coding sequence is TGTGCCAGCAGCTTGAAGGGGGGTAGGCCCAATGAGCAGTTCTTC. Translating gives CASSLKGGRPNEQFF.

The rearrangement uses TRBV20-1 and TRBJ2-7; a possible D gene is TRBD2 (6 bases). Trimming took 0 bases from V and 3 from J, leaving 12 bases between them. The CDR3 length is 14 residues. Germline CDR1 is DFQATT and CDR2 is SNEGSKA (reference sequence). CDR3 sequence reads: CSAREEGAGYEQYF. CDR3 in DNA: TGCAGTGCTAGAGAGGAGGGAGCGGGCTACGAGCAGTACTTC.

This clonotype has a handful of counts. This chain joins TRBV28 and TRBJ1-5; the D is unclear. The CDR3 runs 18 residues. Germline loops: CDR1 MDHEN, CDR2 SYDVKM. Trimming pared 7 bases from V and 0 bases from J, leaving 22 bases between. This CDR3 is CASKSSWVYGDSNQPQHF. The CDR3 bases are TGTGCCAGCAAAAGTTCGTGGGTTTACGGGGATAGCAATCAGCCCCAGCATTTT.

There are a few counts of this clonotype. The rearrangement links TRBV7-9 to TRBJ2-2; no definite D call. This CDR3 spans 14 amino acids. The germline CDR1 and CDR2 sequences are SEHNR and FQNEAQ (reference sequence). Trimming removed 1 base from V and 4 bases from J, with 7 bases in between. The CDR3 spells CASSLGSFTGELFF. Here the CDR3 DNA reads TGTGCCAGCAGCTTAGGGTCTTTCACCGGGGAGCTGTTTTTT.

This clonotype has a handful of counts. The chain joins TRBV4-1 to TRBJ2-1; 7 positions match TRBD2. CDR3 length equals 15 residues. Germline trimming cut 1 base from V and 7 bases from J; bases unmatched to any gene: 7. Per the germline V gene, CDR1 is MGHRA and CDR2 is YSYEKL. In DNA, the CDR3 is TGCGCCAGCAGCCAAGCCCTCACTAGCGCTAATGAGCAGTTCTTC. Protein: CASSQALTSANEQFF.

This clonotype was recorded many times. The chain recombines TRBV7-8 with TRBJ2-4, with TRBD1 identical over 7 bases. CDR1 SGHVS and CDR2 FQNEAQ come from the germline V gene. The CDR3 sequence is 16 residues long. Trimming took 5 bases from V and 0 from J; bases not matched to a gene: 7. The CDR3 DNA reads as TGTGCCAGCAGCCGAAGGGACAGTCTAGCCAAAAACATTCAGTACTTC. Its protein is CASSRRDSLAKNIQYF.

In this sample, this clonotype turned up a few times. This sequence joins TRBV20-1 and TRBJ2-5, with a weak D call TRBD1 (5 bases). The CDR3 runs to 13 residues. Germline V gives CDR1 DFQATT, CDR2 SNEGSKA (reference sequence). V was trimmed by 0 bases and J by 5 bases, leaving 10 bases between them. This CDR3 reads CSARDVRAETQYF. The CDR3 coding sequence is TGCAGTGCTAGAGATGTCAGGGCGGAGACCCAGTACTTC.

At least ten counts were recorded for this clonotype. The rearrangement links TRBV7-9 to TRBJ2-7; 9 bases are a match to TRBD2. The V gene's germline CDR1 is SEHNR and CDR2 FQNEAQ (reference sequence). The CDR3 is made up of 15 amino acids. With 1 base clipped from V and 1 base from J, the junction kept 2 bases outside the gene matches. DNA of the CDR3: TGTGCCAGCAGCTTAGAAACTAGCGGGTCCTACGAGCAGTACTTC. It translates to CASSLETSGSYEQYF.

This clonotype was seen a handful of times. In DNA form, the CDR3 reads TGCAGTGCTAGAGATGGTTGGGCAGGGGAGACCTACGAGCAGTACTTC. This codes for CSARDGWAGETYEQYF. V gene TRBV20-1 combines with J gene TRBJ2-7; D perhaps matches TRBD1 (6 bases). The CDR3 extends over 16 amino acids. CDR1 is DFQATT, CDR2 SNEGSKA, per germline (reference sequence). The ends were cut back, 0 bases at V and 2 bases at J, with 17 bases in the middle.

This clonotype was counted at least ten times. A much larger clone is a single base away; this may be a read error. The CDR3 protein is CASSYNSGANVLTF. As DNA, the CDR3 is TGTGCCAGCAGTTACAACTCTGGGGCCAACGTCCTGACTTTC. The rearrangement joins TRBV6-2 or TRBV6-3 to TRBJ2-6; no reliable D call. The CDR3 loop spans 14 amino acids. The V gene lost 2 bases and the J gene lost 0 bases, with 2 bases spanning the gap. Germline values: CDR1 MNHEY, CDR2 SVGEGT.

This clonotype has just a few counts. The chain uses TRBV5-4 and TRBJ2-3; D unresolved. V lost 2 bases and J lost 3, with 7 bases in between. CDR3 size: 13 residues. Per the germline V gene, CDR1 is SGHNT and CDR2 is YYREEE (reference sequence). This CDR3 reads CASSLLQTDTQYF. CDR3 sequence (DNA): TGTGCCAGCAGCTTACTACAGACAGATACGCAGTATTTT.

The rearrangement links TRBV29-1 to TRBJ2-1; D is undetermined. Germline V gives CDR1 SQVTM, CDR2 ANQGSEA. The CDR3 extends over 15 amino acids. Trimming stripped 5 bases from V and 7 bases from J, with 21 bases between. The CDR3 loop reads CSVSGYPESRNEQFF. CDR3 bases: TGCAGCGTTTCAGGCTACCCAGAATCTAGGAATGAGCAGTTCTTC.